A single sample gave rise to the 22 T cell receptor beta chains below, sequenced in a study of cytomegalovirus exposure and HLA in healthy donors. The PCR used 60 Vbeta and 13 Jbeta primers. Libraries were prepared by immunoSEQ multiplex PCR; TCRdb keeps only in-frame clonotypes and omits some of them. This table has about 170,000 clones, over 70% appearing once. The sample comprised PBMCs. Receptors were obtained from a female donor in good health and CMV-seronegative.

The chain uses TRBV19 and TRBJ2-5; D might be TRBD2 (7 bases). V was trimmed by 1 base and J by 4 bases, leaving 16 bases between them. CDR3 length: 16 amino acids. Germline V gene sequence: CDR1 LNHDA, CDR2 SQIVND (reference sequence). In nucleotides, the CDR3 is TGTGCCAGTAGTATAGCCGTTGCGCGGGGGCCAGAGACCCAGTACTTC. It yields the protein CASSIAVARGPETQYF.

This clone was counted a single time. The chain has TRBV11-3 and TRBJ2-1; 8 positions match TRBD2. The CDR3 is made up of 13 amino acids. Germline V gene sequence: CDR1 SGHNT, CDR2 YENEEA. V shed 3 bases, J shed 9 bases, and the junction held 4 bases outside the gene matches. CDR3: CASSLLRGGEQFF. The CDR3 coding sequence is TGTGCCAGCAGCTTGTTACGGGGGGGTGAGCAGTTCTTC.

J is TRBJ2-3 and V is TRBV10-3; 11 nucleotides line up with TRBD2. The V gene end was trimmed by 7 bases and the J gene end by 6 bases; junction bases not matched to a gene: 9. The CDR3 has 15 residues. In germline, CDR1 is ENHRY, CDR2 SYGVKD. The CDR3 loop reads CAITPLAGVLDTQYF. The CDR3 nucleotides are TGTGCCATCACCCCACTAGCGGGAGTATTGGATACGCAGTATTTT.

The J gene is TRBJ1-3, the V gene TRBV5-1; 8 bases match TRBD1. Per the germline V gene, CDR1 is SGHRS and CDR2 is YFSETQ. The CDR3 totals 16 residues. V trimming: 4 bases; J trimming: 4 bases; junction bases outside the gene matches: 10. Written as DNA, the CDR3 is TGCGCCAGCAGCCAGCTCCAGGGGGCGGCCGGAAACACCATATATTTT. It is translated as CASSQLQGAAGNTIYF.

The V gene is TRBV13, the J gene TRBJ1-5; 7 nucleotides align to TRBD1. CDR1 is PRHDT, CDR2 FYEKMQ, per germline (reference sequence). Trimming cost V 0 bases and J 4 bases; bases outside gene matches: 0. The CDR3 has 14 amino acids. The CDR3 DNA reads as TGTGCCAGCAGCTTAGGGACAGGGAATCAGCCCCAGCATTTT. Residues: CASSLGTGNQPQHF.

The chain has TRBV7-2 and TRBJ2-2, with 7 bases fitting TRBD1. CDR1 SGHTA and CDR2 FQGNSA come from the germline V gene. This CDR3 is built from 16 residues. Trimming took 4 bases from V and 2 from J; bases not matched to a gene: 7. The CDR3 region has the DNA TGTGCCAGCAGCTCACAGACAGGGTTAAACACCGGGGAGCTGTTTTTT. This codes for CASSSQTGLNTGELFF.

The chain employs TRBV7-9 and TRBJ2-7; 13 bases line up with TRBD2. The germline CDR1 and CDR2 sequences are SEHNR and FQNEAQ (reference sequence). The CDR3 spans 15 residues. Germline trimming cut 7 bases from V and 0 bases from J; bases unmatched to any gene: 3. The CDR3 protein is CASTGTSGVSYEQYF. CDR3 DNA: TGTGCCAGCACGGGGACTAGCGGGGTCTCCTACGAGCAGTACTTC. Full variable domain (remainder filled in from reference TRBV7-9 and TRBJ2-7): DTGVSQNPRHKITKRGQNVTFRCDPISEHNRLYWYRQTLGQGPEFLTYFQNEAQLEKSRLLSDRFSAERPKGSFSTLEIQRTEQGDSAMYLCASTGTSGVSYEQYFGPGTRLTVT.

The chain links TRBV5-8 to TRBJ1-5; D gene ambiguous. Trimming cost V 5 bases and J 4 bases, with 13 bases left between them. The CDR3 consists of 14 residues. CDR1 and CDR2 from the germline V gene are SGHTS and YDEGEE. Here the CDR3 reads CASSRRERNQPQHF. In nucleotides, the CDR3 is TGTGCCAGCAGTCGAAGGGAGCGAAATCAGCCCCAGCATTTT.

The chain has TRBV7-3 and TRBJ2-1, with no clear D. This CDR3 region has 13 residues. Trimming removed 2 bases at V and 5 bases at J, with 7 bases between. Germline V gene lookup returns CDR1 SGHTA and CDR2 FQGTGA. In DNA form, the CDR3 reads TGTGCCAGCAGCTTACCGGTCAACAATGAGCAGTTCTTC. It codes for CASSLPVNNEQFF.

The CDR3 sequence: CASNFQETQYF. CDR3 in DNA: TGTGCCAGCAACTTCCAAGAGACCCAGTACTTC. The chain links TRBV2 to TRBJ2-5, with D unclear. The CDR3 contains 11 residues. V lost 7 bases and J 1 base, leaving 4 bases between the germline ends. Germline V gene lookup returns CDR1 SNHLY and CDR2 FYNNEI.

V and J are TRBV5-6 and TRBJ2-3, with TRBD2 as a possible D gene (6 bases). Germline CDR1 is SGHDT and CDR2 is YYEEEE. The CDR3 is 16 amino acids. The V end lost 6 bases, the J end lost 0 bases, and 17 bases lay between the germline ends. CDR3 DNA: TGTGCCAGCACCCACCTCGGGAGCCCAAGCACAGATACGCAGTATTTT. Its protein is CASTHLGSPSTDTQYF.

The chain recombines TRBV6-6 with TRBJ2-1; 7 nucleotides line up with TRBD2. Trimming cost V 8 bases and J 0 bases; bases outside gene matches: 4. The CDR3 is made up of 14 amino acids. From germline, CDR1 is MNHNY and CDR2 SVGAGI (reference sequence). CDR3 bases: TGTGCCAGCTCAACGGGGGGCTCCTACAATGAGCAGTTCTTC. Protein sequence: CASSTGGSYNEQFF.

This chain connects TRBV19 to TRBJ1-4; D unclear. Germline V gene sequence: CDR1 LNHDA, CDR2 SQIVND (reference sequence). This CDR3 has 14 residues. Trimming pared 10 bases from V and 5 bases from J, leaving 17 bases between. The CDR3: CATRLGERNEKLFF. CDR3 bases: TGTGCCACTAGATTAGGCGAGCGGAATGAAAAACTGTTTTTT.

This clone was counted a single time. The chain has TRBV29-1 and TRBJ2-7; D perhaps matches TRBD2 (5 bases). V was clipped by 6 bases and J by 0 bases, with 12 bases between them. The germline V gene encodes CDR1 SQVTM and CDR2 ANQGSEA. CDR3 length: 13 residues. As DNA, the CDR3 is TGCAGCGTGAGAGCTGGGAGCTCCTACGAGCAGTACTTC. The encoded protein is CSVRAGSSYEQYF.

V is TRBV7-3 and J is TRBJ1-1; D possibly corresponds to TRBD1 (5 bases). The germline gives CDR1 SGHTA, CDR2 FQGTGA. Trimming took 4 bases from V and 0 from J, leaving 15 bases between them. CDR3 length equals 16 residues. CDR3: CASSSGDGNLNTEAFF. In DNA form, the CDR3 reads TGTGCCAGCAGCTCGGGGGACGGAAATCTGAACACTGAAGCTTTCTTT. Together with reference TRBV7-3 and TRBJ1-1, the CDR3 gives the full variable domain: GAGVSQTPSNKVTEKGKYVELRCDPISGHTALYWYRQSLGQGPEFLIYFQGTGAADDSGLPNDRFFAVRPEGSVSTLKIQRTERGDSAVYLCASSSGDGNLNTEAFFGQGTRLTVV.

Comment on this clone: Within the sample, other DNA sequences also encode this same CDR3. CDR3 residues: CASSFGREYEQYF. In nucleotides, the CDR3 is TGTGCCAGCAGCTTTGGCAGGGAATACGAGCAGTACTTC. The V gene is TRBV5-4, the J gene TRBJ2-7, with a possible D match to TRBD1 (5 bases). Deletions cut 2 bases from V and 4 bases from J, with 10 bases between. Germline lookup yields CDR1 SGHNT and CDR2 YYREEE (reference sequence). The CDR3 spans 13 residues.

This chain connects TRBV2 to TRBJ1-1; TRBD1 is a possible D gene (6 bases). The CDR3 is made up of 12 amino acids. Trimming took off 6 bases at V and 3 bases at J, with 8 bases between the two ends. Germline V lookup: CDR1 SNHLY, CDR2 FYNNEI. The CDR3, as DNA: TGTGCCAGCAGACAGGGCGACACTGAAGCTTTCTTT. Translation: CASRQGDTEAFF.

The chain has TRBV25-1 and TRBJ1-6; D unresolved. V was pared by 1 base and J by 6 bases, with 19 bases between. Germline loops: CDR1 MGHDK, CDR2 SYGVNS. The CDR3 covers 18 residues. DNA of the CDR3: TGTGCCAGCAGTGAATTCGCGCCGGGAGAGCTTCCTAATTCACCCCTCCACTTT. It is translated as CASSEFAPGELPNSPLHF. Together with reference TRBV25-1 and TRBJ1-6, the CDR3 gives the full variable domain: EADIYQTPRYLVIGTGKKITLECSQTMGHDKMYWYQQDPGMELHLIHYSYGVNSTEKGDLSSESTVSRIRTEHFPLTLESARPSHTSQYLCASSEFAPGELPNSPLHFGNGTRLTVT.

The V gene is TRBV7-9, the J gene TRBJ2-1; 9 bases align to TRBD1. Trimming cost V 5 bases and J 2 bases; bases outside gene matches: 10. Germline CDR1 and CDR2: SEHNR and FQNEAQ (reference sequence). CDR3 length: 17 amino acids. CDR3 sequence (DNA): TGTGCCAGCAGCCCGGGACCGGGACAGGGACCCTACAATGAGCAGTTCTTC. Protein sequence: CASSPGPGQGPYNEQFF.

The chain links TRBV2 to TRBJ2-2; a weak D match, TRBD2 (6 bases). CDR3 size: 15 residues. The V gene's germline CDR1 is SNHLY and CDR2 FYNNEI. The germline V and J ends were trimmed by 0 bases and 6 bases, with 11 bases remaining between them. The CDR3 DNA follows: TGTGCCAGCAGTGAAGCTGGGGGGATTCCCGGGGAGCTGTTTTTT. Translated: CASSEAGGIPGELFF.

This chain joins TRBV19 and TRBJ2-2; the match to TRBD2 covers 7 bases. V lost 3 bases to trimming and J lost 1 base; unmatched junction nucleotides: 5. The germline V gene encodes CDR1 LNHDA and CDR2 SQIVND (reference sequence). CDR3 length: 16 amino acids. The CDR3 region has the DNA TGTGCCAGTAGTATGGATGGGGGGGGGAACACCGGGGAGCTGTTTTTT. As protein: CASSMDGGGNTGELFF.

The chain uses TRBV7-6 and TRBJ2-7, with 8 bases lining up with TRBD1. Germline lookup yields CDR1 SGHVS and CDR2 FNYEAQ. The J segment lost 5 bases and the V segment lost 6 bases, leaving 6 bases of the junction unmatched. The CDR3 extends over 13 amino acids. The CDR3 DNA sequence: TGTGCCAGCAGGCCGACAGGGGCCCACGAGCAGTACTTC. Translation: CASRPTGAHEQYF.